This TCR beta chain comes out of a study of cytomegalovirus exposure and HLA in healthy donors. Primers included in the PCR were 60 Vbeta and 13 Jbeta primers. Assay used: immunoSEQ multiplex PCR; TCRdb lists only in-frame clones, some missing. Of 210,000 or so clones listed, roughly 80% are singletons. Germline lookup yields CDR1 SQVTM and CDR2 ANQGSEA. CDR3 size: 13 residues. V dropped 7 bases and J dropped 7 bases, with 14 bases sitting between them. V gene TRBV29-1 combines with J gene TRBJ1-6, with unresolved D. Sequences were obtained from PBMCs. The TCR was taken from a girl aged 2 to 10 in good health and CMV-seronegative. The CDR3 DNA reads as TGCAGCGCTAGGGAGGCTGGCAATTCACCCCTCCACTTT. It is translated as CSAREAGNSPLHF.